Detailed here is one T cell receptor (beta chain). Per germline, CDR1 SGHTA and CDR2 FQGNSA. Trimming removed 7 bases from V and 6 bases from J, with 19 bases in between. CDR3 size: 15 residues. This sample was taken from a study of blood T cell repertoires in COVID-19. The wider study: Collection of acute and convalescent COVID-19 samples took place in the United States, Italy and Spain. Sources were T cells, B-cell-depleted T cells, or PBMCs; the material itself was cDNA or gDNA.

Original methodology: Counts of nucleated cells, estimated from reference gene primer amplification, were obtained. TCRdb keeps only in-frame clones here, not all; method: immunoSEQ multiplex PCR. V and J calls and clone size are copied from that table; D and trimming were computed from the DNA. Of a few hundred thousand clones in the sample, approximately 80% are singletons; the top ten hold 9.7%. The receptor's source is a man between 45 and 60 years old with active or convalescent COVID-19. The chain uses TRBV7-2 and TRBJ2-4, with TRBD2 as a possible D gene (7 bases). The specimen sequenced was peripheral blood. CDR3 in amino acids: CASTLGRDTLNIQYF. In DNA form, the CDR3 reads TGTGCCAGCACCCTGGGGAGGGACACCTTAAACATTCAGTACTTC. The full variable domain, its missing parts supplied by reference TRBV7-2 and TRBJ2-4, is GAGVSQSPSNKVTEKGKDVELRCDPISGHTALYWYRQSLGQGLEFLIYFQGNSAPDKSGLPSDRFSAERTGGSVSTLTIQRTQQEDSAVYLCASTLGRDTLNIQYFGAGTRLSVL.